The present entry profiles one T cell receptor beta chain with its context. It lacks a known antigen. Base qualities are missing; no much larger clone stands one base away. The sample belongs to a study of OX40 agonist ivuxolimab in advanced cancers. Regarding the study in general: Ivuxolimab, which targeted the costimulatory receptor OX40 (CD134), was an agonistic, fully human IgG2 monoclonal antibody. Intravenous ivuxolimab was administered to patients every 2 weeks at six dose levels: 0.01, 0.1, 0.3, 1.5, 3 and 10 mg/kg. Among the roughly 52 dose-escalation patients, about 20 had hepatocellular carcinoma, 15 or so melanoma, 9 renal cell carcinoma and 9 head and neck cancer. In the dose-escalation cohort, around four fifths of patients were male, and the mean age was around 60 years, with a range of 23 to 79. Prior anti-PD-1, anti-PD-L1 or anti-CTLA-4 therapy was permitted, and checkpoint inhibitors had been received by roughly two fifths of dose-escalation patients. Partial responses occurred in three dose-escalation patients, of whom one had hepatocellular carcinoma and two had cutaneous melanoma. The point of sequencing TCRbeta in the periphery was to test whether ivuxolimab changed TCR sequence diversity and drove clonal T-cell expansion. The monotherapy dose-escalation portion (N ≈ 55 patients) of the phase I ivuxolimab trial is reported in the paper.

Genomic DNA was isolated from the sorted cells so that the TCRbeta CDR3 region could be sequenced. TCRbeta CDR3 regions were sequenced using the immunoSEQ Assay. The immuneACCESS repertoire file appears here via TCRdb, limited to in-frame rearrangements. These files lack a portion of the clones; in checked studies, under half of the deficit traces to unresolved V genes, and the cause of the others is not known. Within this sample are 75,000 to 80,000 clones, with 85% to 90% of them counted one time only. The leading ten clones occupy nearly 0.55% of the sample. The paper's findings and limits, for the study overall: At doses of 0.1 to 3.0 mg/kg, clonal expansion of both CD4+ and CD8+ T cells in blood was seen between baseline and week 6. Partial responders in the 0.1-3.0 mg/kg groups had among the lowest normalized peripheral clonal expansion, especially among CD8+ T cells. Antigen specificity was not determined for the clonally expanded peripheral T cells. Low levels of normalized T-cell clonal expansion were also seen in some nonresponding patients. After ivuxolimab, CD8+ T cells had more expanded clones than CD4+ T cells on average.

Patients with autoimmune disease history or receiving systemic immunosuppression were excluded from the trial. Peripheral blood for TCR sequencing was drawn from every dose cohort at baseline, at cycle 4 day 1 and at cycle 7 day 1. The samples were taken from a phase I, first-in-human, multicenter, open-label dose-escalation trial of ivuxolimab. The trial enrolled adults with locally advanced or metastatic head and neck squamous cell, hepatocellular, melanoma or renal cell carcinoma. Before TCR sequencing, CD4+ T cells and CD8+ T cells were sorted from peripheral blood as separate populations. Compared with germline, V lacks 1 base and J lacks 0 bases; bases without a gene match: 6. The germline V gene specifies SGHAT as CDR1 and FQNNGV as CDR2. Spanning cysteine to phenylalanine, the CDR3 consists of 17 amino acids. The kept DNA is CDR3 alone, 51 bases in frame from the first base.

The sequence derives from an adult with an advanced solid tumor such as melanoma, head and neck, liver or kidney cancer. Rearrangement joined TRBV11-2 to TRBJ2-4, and TRBD1 matches 7 of the central bases. This specimen consisted of CD4+ or CD8+ T cells sorted from blood, obtained in a trial of the OX40 agonist ivuxolimab. The CDR3 has the sequence CASSLGQGVLAKNIQYF. The nucleotide sequence is TGTGCCAGCAGCTTAGGACAGGGAGTACTAGCCAAAAACATTCAGTACTTC.